This T cell receptor beta chain is from a study of T cells after yellow fever vaccination (dated by TCRdb to between 2018 and 2021). General notes on the study: Libraries from fractions with low cell numbers were prepared with the SMART-Seq v4 Ultra Low Input RNA kit. Blood was drawn at multiple timepoints before and after primary and secondary immunization, with bulk PBMC replicates and cell subsets isolated. Two healthy male donors, one aged 18 to 29 and one aged 30 to 39 years, were included in the cohort. To track T-cell clones before and after primary and booster YFV17D yellow fever vaccination, bulk TCR alpha and beta repertoires were sequenced longitudinally. Summary of the overall study and its limitations: FACS-sorted repertoires could contain abundant contaminating clonotypes from the bulk population, so computational filtering was required. A small fraction of clonotypes showed up in both the CD4 and CD8 compartments, probably as a result of convergent recombination. The secondary T-cell response was weaker than the primary response but faster, peaking on day 5 instead of day 15. Most clones expanded after primary vaccination (almost 97% of CD4 and 88% of CD8) were re-detected after the booster, suggesting that broad memory maintenance occurred. The study included only a couple of donors, which limits how far the findings can be generalized.

This sample's treatment or condition label indicates: live attenuated yellow fever vaccine strain. At each blood-draw timepoint, two biological replicates of bulk PBMCs were obtained. A standard Ficoll-Paque protocol was used to isolate PBMCs from peripheral blood. TriZol was used to extract RNA from bulk PBMCs, CD4 and CD8 fractions, and dextramer-positive and dextramer-negative fractions. TCR cDNA was synthesized by 5'RACE template switching, which introduced a universal primer site and unique molecular identifiers. Priming of cDNA synthesis was performed from both the TCR alpha and TCR beta constant segments. Two PCR steps were used to amplify libraries, with sample barcodes and sequencing adapters being added in the second step. Libraries were sequenced on Illumina HiSeq 2500 (2x100 bp) or NovaSeq (2x150 bp). The paper's data handling went like this. Reads were demultiplexed and collapsed into UMI consensus sequences with MIGEC, and V(D)J alignment was performed with MiXCR. Vaccine-responding clonotypes were defined with edgeR using replicate PBMC samples, requiring FDR below 0.01 and a log2 fold change above 5 up to day 15. Each bulk clonotype was labeled CD4 or CD8 based on which sequenced repertoire, CD4 or CD8, contained the clonotype at higher abundance. The public reads were reprocessed in TCRdb via fastp at Q25 and MiXCR, keeping in-frame beta chains. Records with the same CDR3 protein are collapsed into one entry carrying the most frequent genes and DNA. The V and J calls, along with clone size, are taken from TCRdb and not from the paper's own processing. For this sample there are approximately 300,000 distinct CDR3 sequences; around 6.8% appear just once. The ten largest clones add up to about a sixth of the sample.

This clonotype appeared a few times. It has no known antigen specificity. Per-nucleotide qualities are absent, and no much larger clonotype sits a single base away. Based on the germline V gene, the CDR1 and CDR2 sequences are MNHEY and SVGAGI. Trimming costs V 4 bases and J 0 bases, and their ends lie 9 bases apart. Its CDR3 holds 14 amino acids, cysteine through phenylalanine. Just the 42-base CDR3 DNA is kept, in frame starting at base 1. Material: PBMCs, obtained roughly 45 days after the first yellow fever vaccination. This TCR was sampled from a man younger than 30 who received the YFV17D yellow fever vaccine. Recombination connected TRBV6-5 to TRBJ1-2, with the D gene not clear enough to name. The CDR3 here reads CASSSIASNYGYTF. The sequenced DNA is TGTGCCAGCAGTTCGATAGCGTCTAACTATGGCTACACCTTC.